This TCR beta chain stems from a study of control samples from healthy donors and cancer patients. Assay used: immunoSEQ multiplex PCR; TCRdb lists only in-frame clones, some missing. The sample holds about 160,000 clones, 80% to 90% seen once. The CDR3 consists of 15 residues. V shed 4 bases and J 4 bases; nucleotides not matched to a gene: 5. CDR1 is SGHRS, CDR2 YFSETQ, per germline. V is TRBV5-1 and J is TRBJ2-1; TRBD2 matches at 10 bases. The sequenced sample consisted of blood. The sequence derives from a man between 25 and 39 years old in good health. CDR3 amino acids: CASSGGTSAYNEQFF. The CDR3 DNA reads as TGCGCCAGCAGCGGAGGGACTAGCGCATACAATGAGCAGTTCTTC.